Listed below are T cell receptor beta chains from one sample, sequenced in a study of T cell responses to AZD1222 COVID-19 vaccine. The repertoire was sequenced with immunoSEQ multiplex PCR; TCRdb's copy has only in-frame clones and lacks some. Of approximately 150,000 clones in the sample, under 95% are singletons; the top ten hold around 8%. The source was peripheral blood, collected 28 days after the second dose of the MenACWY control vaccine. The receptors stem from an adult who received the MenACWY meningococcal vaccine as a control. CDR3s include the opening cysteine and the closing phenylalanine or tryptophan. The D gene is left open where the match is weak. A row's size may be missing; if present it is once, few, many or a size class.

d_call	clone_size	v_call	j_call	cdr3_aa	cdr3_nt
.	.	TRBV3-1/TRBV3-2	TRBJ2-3	CASSQGGPGTDTQYF	TGTGCCAGCAGTCAGGGGGGGCCGGGCACAGATACGCAGTATTTT
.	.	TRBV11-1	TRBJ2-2	CASSTSTGELFF	TGTGCCAGCAGCACGTCCACCGGGGAGCTGTTTTTT
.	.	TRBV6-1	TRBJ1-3	CASSDRGGGNTIYF	TGTGCCAGCAGTGACAGGGGCGGTGGAAACACCATATATTTT
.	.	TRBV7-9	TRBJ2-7	CASSRTGTALDEQYF	TGTGCCAGCAGCCGTACCGGGACTGCGCTCGACGAGCAGTACTTC
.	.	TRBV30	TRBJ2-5	CAWTPGGGAGKETQYF	TGTGCCTGGACTCCAGGGGGGGGAGCGGGCAAAGAGACCCAGTACTTC
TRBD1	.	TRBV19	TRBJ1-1	CASSAGGWDTEAFF	TGTGCCAGTAGTGCAGGGGGCTGGGACACTGAAGCTTTCTTT
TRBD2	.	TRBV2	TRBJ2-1	CASSGLAGASYNEQFF	TGTGCCAGCAGTGGGTTAGCGGGGGCCTCGTACAATGAGCAGTTCTTC
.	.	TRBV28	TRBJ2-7	CASSLWGGSSSYEQYF	TGTGCCAGCAGTTTATGGGGCGGCTCCAGCTCCTACGAGCAGTACTTC
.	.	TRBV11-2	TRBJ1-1	CASSFTGSAEAFF	TGTGCCAGCAGCTTTACAGGGAGCGCTGAAGCTTTCTTT
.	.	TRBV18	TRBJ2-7	CASSPPPGQPYEQYF	TGTGCCAGCTCACCACCTCCTGGACAACCCTACGAGCAGTACTTC
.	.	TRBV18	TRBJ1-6	CASSPREELNSPLHF	TGTGCCAGCTCACCGAGGGAGGAGTTGAATTCACCCCTCCACTTT
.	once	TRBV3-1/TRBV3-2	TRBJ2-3	CASSLWGTDTQYF	TGTGCCAGCAGCCTTTGGGGCACAGATACGCAGTATTTT
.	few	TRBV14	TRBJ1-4	CASSRFPRDFNEKLFF	TGTGCCAGCAGCCGATTTCCTCGGGACTTTAATGAAAAACTGTTTTTT
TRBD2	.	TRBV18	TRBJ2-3	CASAKQRGGTDTQYF	TGTGCCAGCGCAAAACAGCGGGGGGGGACAGATACGCAGTATTTT
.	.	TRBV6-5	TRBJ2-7	CASRSTASYEQYF	TGTGCCAGCAGGTCGACAGCTTCCTACGAGCAGTACTTC
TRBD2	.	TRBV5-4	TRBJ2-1	CASSPGGTSYYNEQFF	TGTGCCAGCAGCCCGGGGGGGACTAGCTATTACAATGAGCAGTTCTTC
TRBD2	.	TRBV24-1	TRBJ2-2	CATSDAPLAGSTGELFF	TGTGCCACCAGTGATGCGCCCCTAGCGGGGAGCACCGGGGAGCTGTTTTTT
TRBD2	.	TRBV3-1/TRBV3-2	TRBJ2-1	CASSQEAWGQDTSGSLNEQFF	TGTGCCAGCAGCCAAGAAGCTTGGGGACAGGACACTAGCGGGAGTTTAAATGAGCAGTTCTTC
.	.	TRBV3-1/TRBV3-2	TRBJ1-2	CASSQVEGLGAGYTF	TGTGCCAGCAGCCAGGTTGAGGGACTAGGGGCTGGCTACACCTTC
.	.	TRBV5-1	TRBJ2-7	CASSGTGFGVYRNYEQYF	TGCGCCAGCAGCGGAACAGGTTTTGGGGTGTATAGGAATTACGAGCAGTACTTC
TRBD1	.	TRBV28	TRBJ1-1	CASRATGGLYTEAFF	TGTGCCAGCAGGGCGACAGGGGGCTTGTACACTGAAGCTTTCTTT
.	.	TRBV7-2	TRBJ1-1	CASRVRLVGTEAFF	TGTGCCAGCAGGGTTCGATTGGTTGGTACTGAAGCTTTCTTT
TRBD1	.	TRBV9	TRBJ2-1	CASSGATGGYNEQFF	TGTGCCAGCAGCGGAGCGACAGGGGGATACAATGAGCAGTTCTTC
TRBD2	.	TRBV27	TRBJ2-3	CASRRTSGDYTDTQYF	TGTGCCAGCAGGAGGACTAGCGGGGATTACACAGATACGCAGTATTTT
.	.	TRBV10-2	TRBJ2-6	CASTIAGSGANVLTF	TGCGCCAGCACTATCGCAGGCTCTGGGGCCAACGTCCTGACTTTC
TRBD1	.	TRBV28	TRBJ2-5	CASSSGTGRGVMSHQETQYF	TGTGCCAGCAGTTCCGGGACAGGACGCGGAGTAATGTCCCATCAAGAGACCCAGTACTTC
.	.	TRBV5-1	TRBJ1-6	CASSFNRVAANSPLHF	TGCGCCAGCAGCTTTAACAGGGTCGCCGCTAATTCACCCCTCCACTTT
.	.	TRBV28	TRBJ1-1	CASSLKGGSTEAFF	TGTGCCAGCAGTTTAAAGGGGGGTAGCACTGAAGCTTTCTTT
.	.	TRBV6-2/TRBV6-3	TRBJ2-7	CASSSTGTDYEQYF	TGTGCCAGCAGTTCCACAGGGACTGACTACGAGCAGTACTTC
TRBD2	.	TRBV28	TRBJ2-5	CASSPLQGGETQYF	TGTGCCAGCAGCCCCCTGCAGGGAGGGGAGACCCAGTACTTC
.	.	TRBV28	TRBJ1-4	CASSLSATQEKLFF	TGTGCCAGCAGTTTATCCGCAACACAAGAAAAACTGTTTTTT
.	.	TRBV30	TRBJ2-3	CAWSHGSGGTDTQYF	TGTGCCTGGAGTCACGGGTCAGGGGGCACAGATACGCAGTATTTT
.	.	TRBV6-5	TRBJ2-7	CASRTYEGTSEQYF	TGTGCCAGCAGGACTTATGAGGGAACTAGCGAGCAGTACTTC
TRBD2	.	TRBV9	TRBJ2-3	CASSVGHRGGQDTQYF	TGTGCCAGCAGCGTGGGACACCGGGGGGGCCAAGATACGCAGTATTTT
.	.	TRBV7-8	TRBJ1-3	CASSLGSLPSFDTIYF	TGTGCCAGCAGCTTGGGCAGCCTCCCCTCTTTCGACACCATATATTTT
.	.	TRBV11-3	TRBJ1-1	CASSFRTGRMGTEAFF	TGTGCCAGCAGCTTCAGGACCGGGAGGATGGGTACTGAAGCTTTCTTT
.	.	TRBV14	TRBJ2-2	CASSQDLNTGELFF	TGTGCCAGCAGCCAAGACTTGAACACCGGGGAGCTGTTTTTT
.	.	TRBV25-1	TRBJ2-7	CASSVTSYEQYF	TGTGCCAGCAGTGTAACGTCCTACGAGCAGTACTTC
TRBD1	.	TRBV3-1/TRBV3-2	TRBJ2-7	CASSQSDSTGQGGYEQYF	TGTGCCAGCAGCCAATCGGATTCGACGGGACAGGGGGGCTACGAGCAGTACTTC
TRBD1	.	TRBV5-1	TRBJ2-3	CASSLETGILTDTQYF	TGCGCCAGCAGCTTAGAGACAGGGATCCTCACAGATACGCAGTATTTT
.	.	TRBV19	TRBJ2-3	CASSDRRTDTQYF	TGTGCCAGTAGTGACCGCCGAACAGATACGCAGTATTTT
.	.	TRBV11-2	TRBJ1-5	CASSLALSNQPQHF	TGTGCCAGCAGCTTAGCCCTAAGCAATCAGCCCCAGCATTTT
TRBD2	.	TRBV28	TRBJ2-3	CASATGTNTDTQYF	TGTGCCAGCGCGACCGGGACTAACACAGATACGCAGTATTTT
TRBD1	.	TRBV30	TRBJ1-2	CAWSVGQGRSGGYTF	TGTGCCTGGAGCGTAGGACAGGGTCGTTCGGGTGGCTACACCTTC
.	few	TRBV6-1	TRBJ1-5	CASSDNTSNQPQHF	TGTGCCAGCAGTGACAATACTAGCAATCAGCCCCAGCATTTT
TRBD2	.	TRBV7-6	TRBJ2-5	CASSSPGTSGEETQYF	TGTGCCAGCAGCTCCCCCGGGACTAGCGGGGAGGAGACCCAGTACTTC
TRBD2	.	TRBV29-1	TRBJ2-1	CSVTTSAGEQFF	TGCAGCGTGACGACTAGCGCGGGTGAGCAGTTCTTC
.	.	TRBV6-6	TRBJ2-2	CASSYSSGLGTGELFF	TGTGCCAGCAGTTACTCCTCCGGGCTGGGCACCGGGGAGCTGTTTTTT
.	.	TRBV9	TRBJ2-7	CASSRQHSSYEQYF	TGTGCCAGCAGCAGACAGCATAGCTCCTACGAGCAGTACTTC
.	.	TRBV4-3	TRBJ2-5	CASSQTPGLKETQYF	TGCGCCAGCAGCCAAACTCCGGGACTCAAAGAGACCCAGTACTTC
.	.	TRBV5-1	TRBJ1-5	CASSLGSDRNQPQHF	TGCGCCAGCAGCTTGGGCAGCGATCGCAATCAGCCCCAGCATTTT
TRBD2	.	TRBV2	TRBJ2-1	CASSRLAGEAYNEQFF	TGTGCCAGCAGTCGATTAGCGGGAGAGGCCTACAATGAGCAGTTCTTC
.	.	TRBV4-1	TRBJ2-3	CASSQETLTGVSTDTQYF	TGCGCCAGCAGCCAAGAAACGCTTACCGGAGTAAGCACAGATACGCAGTATTTT